Listed below are T cell receptor beta chains from one sample, sequenced in a study of cytomegalovirus exposure and HLA in healthy donors. Generated by immunoSEQ multiplex PCR, the TCRdb table keeps only in-frame clones and is missing some. The table has some 130,000 clones, approximately 81% seen once. Sequencing was carried out using PBMCs. The source of these receptors is a male donor in good health and CMV-seronegative. Each CDR3 is given with its conserved first and last residue. The order of the fields is CDR3 protein, D gene, V gene. The D gene is left open where the match is weak.

CASSAPGQGGRASGANVLTF | TRBD1 | TRBV9
CASSLQGAGTDTQYF | TRBD1 | TRBV6-4
CASSKTGTSFTYEQYF | TRBD2 | TRBV7-2
CASSPRQISHSGANVLTF | . | TRBV7-2
CASSLARLAGGQETQYF | TRBD2 | TRBV28
CASRTGQGKAFF | TRBD1 | TRBV6-5
CAWTRTGALQETQYF | TRBD1 | TRBV30
CASSGREPYEQYF | . | TRBV21-1
CASSDQRSYNEQFF | . | TRBV2
CASSQEGLAGGPASTDTQYF | TRBD2 | TRBV4-3
CAISDPAGGPGVHEQFF | TRBD2 | TRBV10-3
CASSPQQGSGNTIYF | . | TRBV18
CASNPSGRGDGYTF | . | TRBV4-1
CASSPGEGANQPQHF | TRBD1 | TRBV4-1
CASSSDDSEAFF | . | TRBV7-8
CASTNGGWTKTGELFF | . | TRBV6-8
CASSESASGGARETQYF | TRBD2 | TRBV2